This T cell receptor beta chain derives from a study of molecular identifiers for immune sequencing clone quantification. TCRdb recomputed calls from the PCR reads with MiXCR, one row per CDR3 protein. The table shows approximately 550,000 distinct CDR3 sequences, with about a quarter occurring only once. The CDR3 has 13 amino acids. CDR1 and CDR2 from the germline V gene are SGHVS and FNYEAQ. V lost 1 base and J 6 bases, leaving 10 bases between the germline ends. The receptor comes from a human donor in good health. Some libraries in this study had Jurkat cell RNA spiked in. The sequenced sample consisted of naive CD8+ T cells from blood, with Jurkat cell RNA spiked in. The subset here: FACS-sorted CD8+CD4-CCR7+CD45RA+ naive T cells. This rearrangement joins TRBV7-6 to TRBJ2-7; D gene ambiguous. The CDR3: CASSLGHRFEQYF. The DNA of the CDR3 is TGTGCCAGCAGCTTAGGACACCGCTTCGAGCAGTACTTC.